The entry that follows covers one T cell receptor beta chain sequence. These data originate in a study of T cell responses to AZD1222 COVID-19 vaccine. The repertoire was sequenced with immunoSEQ multiplex PCR; TCRdb's copy has only in-frame clones and lacks some. The sample lists over 130,000 clones, 94% occurring once. Between the trimmed V and J ends, which lost 0 bases and 1 base, there was a span of 6 bases. CDR1 and CDR2 (germline): SGHNT, YYREEE (reference sequence). The CDR3 totals 14 residues. This sequence was found in an adult in good health. The source material was peripheral blood, sampled on day 0 of AZD1222 vaccination. The chain is built from TRBV5-4 and TRBJ2-3; D perhaps matches TRBD1 (6 bases). The CDR3, as DNA: TGTGCCAGCAGCTTGGGGACAGGCACAGATACGCAGTATTTT. It yields the protein CASSLGTGTDTQYF.